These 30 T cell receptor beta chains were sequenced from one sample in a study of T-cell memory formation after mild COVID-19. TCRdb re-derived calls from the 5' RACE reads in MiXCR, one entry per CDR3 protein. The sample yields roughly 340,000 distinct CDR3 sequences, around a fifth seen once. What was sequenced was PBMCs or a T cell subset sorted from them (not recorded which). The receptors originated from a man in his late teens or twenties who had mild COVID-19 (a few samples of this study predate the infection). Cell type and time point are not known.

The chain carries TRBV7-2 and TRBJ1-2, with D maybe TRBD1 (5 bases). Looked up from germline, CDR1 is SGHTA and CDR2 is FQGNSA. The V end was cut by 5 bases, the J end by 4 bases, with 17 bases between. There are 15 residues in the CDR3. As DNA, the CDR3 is TGTGCCAGCAGCCCATTTCCGGGGGGGGTCTATGGCTACACCTTC. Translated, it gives CASSPFPGGVYGYTF.

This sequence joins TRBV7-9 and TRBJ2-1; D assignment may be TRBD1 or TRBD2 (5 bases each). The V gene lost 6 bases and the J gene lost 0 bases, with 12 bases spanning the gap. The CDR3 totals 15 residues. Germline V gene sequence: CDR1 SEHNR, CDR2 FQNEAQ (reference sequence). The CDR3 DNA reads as TGTGCCAGCAGAGAGGGGCCAAGCTCCTACAATGAGCAGTTCTTC. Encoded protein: CASREGPSSYNEQFF.

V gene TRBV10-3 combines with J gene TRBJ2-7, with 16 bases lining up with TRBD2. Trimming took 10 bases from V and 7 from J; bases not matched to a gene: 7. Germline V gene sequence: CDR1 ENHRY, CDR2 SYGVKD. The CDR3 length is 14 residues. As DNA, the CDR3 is TGTGCCACCGGGACTAGCGGGGGGGCGGAAGAGCAGTACTTC. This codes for CATGTSGGAEEQYF.

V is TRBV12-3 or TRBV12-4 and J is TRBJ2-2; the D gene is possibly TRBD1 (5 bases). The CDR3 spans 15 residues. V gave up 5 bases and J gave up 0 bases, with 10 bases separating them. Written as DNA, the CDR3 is TGTGCCAGCAGTCGGACACCCGCGAACACCGGGGAGCTGTTTTTT. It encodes CASSRTPANTGELFF.

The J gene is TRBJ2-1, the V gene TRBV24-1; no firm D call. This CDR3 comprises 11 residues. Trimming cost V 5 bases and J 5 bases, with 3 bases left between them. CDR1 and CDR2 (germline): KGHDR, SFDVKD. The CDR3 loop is CATSVNNEQFF. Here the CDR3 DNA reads TGTGCCACCAGTGTAAACAATGAGCAGTTCTTC.

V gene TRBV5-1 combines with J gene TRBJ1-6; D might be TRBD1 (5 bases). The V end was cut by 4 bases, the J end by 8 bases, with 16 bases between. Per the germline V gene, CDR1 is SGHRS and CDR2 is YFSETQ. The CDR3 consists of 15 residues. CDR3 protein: CASSHGHVLDSPLHF. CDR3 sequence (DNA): TGCGCCAGCAGCCACGGACATGTCCTTGATTCACCCCTCCACTTT.

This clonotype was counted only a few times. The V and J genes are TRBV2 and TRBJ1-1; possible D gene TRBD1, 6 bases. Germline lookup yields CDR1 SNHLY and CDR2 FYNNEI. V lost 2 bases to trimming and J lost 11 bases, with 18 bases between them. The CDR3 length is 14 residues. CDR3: CASSETGTAGQAFF. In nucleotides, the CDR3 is TGTGCCAGCAGTGAAACAGGGACGGCAGGGCAGGCTTTCTTT.

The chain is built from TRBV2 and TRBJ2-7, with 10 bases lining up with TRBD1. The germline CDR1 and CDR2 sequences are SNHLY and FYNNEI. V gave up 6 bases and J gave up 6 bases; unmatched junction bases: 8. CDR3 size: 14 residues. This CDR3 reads CASSTTGGQVEQYF. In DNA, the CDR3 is TGTGCCAGCAGCACGACAGGGGGCCAGGTCGAGCAGTACTTC.

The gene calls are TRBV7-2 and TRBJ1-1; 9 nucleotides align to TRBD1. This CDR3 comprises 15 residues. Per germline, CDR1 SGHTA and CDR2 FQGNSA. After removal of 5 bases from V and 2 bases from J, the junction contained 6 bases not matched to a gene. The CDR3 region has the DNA TGTGCCAGCAGCGAACCGGGACAGGGTAACACTGAAGCTTTCTTT. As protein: CASSEPGQGNTEAFF.

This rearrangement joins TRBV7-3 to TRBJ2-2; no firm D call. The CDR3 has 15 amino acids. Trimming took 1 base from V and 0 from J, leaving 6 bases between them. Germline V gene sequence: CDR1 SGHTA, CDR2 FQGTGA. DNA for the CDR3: TGTGCCAGCAGCTTAATGCTATCGAACACCGGGGAGCTGTTTTTT. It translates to CASSLMLSNTGELFF.

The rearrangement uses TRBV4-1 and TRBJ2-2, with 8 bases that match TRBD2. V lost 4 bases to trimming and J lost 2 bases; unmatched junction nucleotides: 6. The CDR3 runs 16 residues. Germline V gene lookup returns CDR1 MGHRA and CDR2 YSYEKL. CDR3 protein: CASSLFGRDNTGELFF. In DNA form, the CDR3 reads TGCGCCAGCAGCCTATTCGGGAGGGATAACACCGGGGAGCTGTTTTTT.

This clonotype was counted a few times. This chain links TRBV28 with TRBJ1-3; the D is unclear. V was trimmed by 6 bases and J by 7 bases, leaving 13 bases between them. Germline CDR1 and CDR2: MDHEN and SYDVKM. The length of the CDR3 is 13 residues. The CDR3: CASRSTPVNTIYF. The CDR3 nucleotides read TGTGCCAGCAGATCGACTCCGGTTAACACCATATATTTT.

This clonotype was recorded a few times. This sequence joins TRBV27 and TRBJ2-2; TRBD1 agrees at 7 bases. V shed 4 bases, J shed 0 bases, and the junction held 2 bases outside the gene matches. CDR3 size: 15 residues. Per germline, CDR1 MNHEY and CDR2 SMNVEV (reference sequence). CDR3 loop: CASSWDRSNTGELFF. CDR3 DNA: TGTGCCAGCAGTTGGGACAGATCGAACACCGGGGAGCTGTTTTTT.

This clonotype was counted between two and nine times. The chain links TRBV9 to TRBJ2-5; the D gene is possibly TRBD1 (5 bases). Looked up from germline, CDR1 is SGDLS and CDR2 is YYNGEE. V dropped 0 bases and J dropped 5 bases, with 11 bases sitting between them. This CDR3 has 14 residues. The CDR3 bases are TGTGCCAGCAGCGTAGAGAAGGGGCCGGAGACCCAGTACTTC. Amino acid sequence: CASSVEKGPETQYF.

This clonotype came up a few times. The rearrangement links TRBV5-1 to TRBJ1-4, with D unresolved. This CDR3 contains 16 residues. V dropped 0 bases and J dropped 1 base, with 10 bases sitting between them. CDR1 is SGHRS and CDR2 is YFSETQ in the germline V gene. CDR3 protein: CASSLGPMGTNEKLFF. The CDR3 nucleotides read TGCGCCAGCAGCTTGGGACCCATGGGAACTAATGAAAAACTGTTTTTT.

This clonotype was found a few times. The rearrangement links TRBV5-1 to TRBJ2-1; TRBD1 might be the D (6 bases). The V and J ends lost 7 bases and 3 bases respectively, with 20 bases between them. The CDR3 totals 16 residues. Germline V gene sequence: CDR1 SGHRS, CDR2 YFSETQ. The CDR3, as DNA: TGCGCCAGCCGGGCCGAACAGGGATTCCTCTACAATGAGCAGTTCTTC. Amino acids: CASRAEQGFLYNEQFF.

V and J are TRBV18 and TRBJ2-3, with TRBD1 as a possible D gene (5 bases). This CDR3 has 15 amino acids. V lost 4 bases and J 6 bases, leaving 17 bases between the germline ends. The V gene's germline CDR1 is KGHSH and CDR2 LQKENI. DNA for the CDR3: TGTGCCAGCTCACGTTCTCCGCCGTGGGGCGATACGCAGTATTTT. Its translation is CASSRSPPWGDTQYF.

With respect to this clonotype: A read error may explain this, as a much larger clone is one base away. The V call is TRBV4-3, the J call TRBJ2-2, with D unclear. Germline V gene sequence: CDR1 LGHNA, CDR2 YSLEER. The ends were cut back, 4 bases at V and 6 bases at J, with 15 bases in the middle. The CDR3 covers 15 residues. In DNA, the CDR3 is TGCGCCAGCAGCCCACGACAAGTACAGTCCGGGGAGCTGTTTTTT. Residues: CASSPRQVQSGELFF.

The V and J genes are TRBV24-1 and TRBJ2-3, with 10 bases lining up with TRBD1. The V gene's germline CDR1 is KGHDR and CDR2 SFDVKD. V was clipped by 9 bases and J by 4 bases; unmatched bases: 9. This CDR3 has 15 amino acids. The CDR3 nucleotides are TGTGCCACCGCGGCGGGACAGGGGAGGTCAGATACGCAGTATTTT. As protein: CATAAGQGRSDTQYF.

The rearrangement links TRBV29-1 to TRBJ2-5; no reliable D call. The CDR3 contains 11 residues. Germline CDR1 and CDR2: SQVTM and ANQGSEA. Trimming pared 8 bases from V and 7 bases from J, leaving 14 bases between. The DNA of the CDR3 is TGCAGCTTTGCCCTTTGGGGGACCCAGTACTTC. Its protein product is CSFALWGTQYF.

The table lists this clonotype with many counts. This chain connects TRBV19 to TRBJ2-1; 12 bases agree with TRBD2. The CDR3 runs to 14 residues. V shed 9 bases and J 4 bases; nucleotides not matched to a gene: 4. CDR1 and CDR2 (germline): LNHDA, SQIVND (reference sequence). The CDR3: CASTGLAGYNEQFF. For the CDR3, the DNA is TGTGCCAGCACAGGACTAGCGGGGTACAATGAGCAGTTCTTC.

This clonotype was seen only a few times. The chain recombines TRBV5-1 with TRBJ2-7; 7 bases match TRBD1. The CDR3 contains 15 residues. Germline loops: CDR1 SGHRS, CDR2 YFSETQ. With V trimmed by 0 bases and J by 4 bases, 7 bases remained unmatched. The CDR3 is CASSLGGQPAYEQYF. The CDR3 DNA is TGCGCCAGCAGCTTGGGGGGACAGCCGGCGTACGAGCAGTACTTC.

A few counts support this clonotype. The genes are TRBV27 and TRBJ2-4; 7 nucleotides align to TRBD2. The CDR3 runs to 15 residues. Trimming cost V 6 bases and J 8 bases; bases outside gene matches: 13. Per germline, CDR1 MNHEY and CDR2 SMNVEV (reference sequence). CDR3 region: CASSPQPGGSDIQYF. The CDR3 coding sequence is TGTGCCAGCAGCCCGCAGCCGGGGGGTTCGGACATTCAGTACTTC.

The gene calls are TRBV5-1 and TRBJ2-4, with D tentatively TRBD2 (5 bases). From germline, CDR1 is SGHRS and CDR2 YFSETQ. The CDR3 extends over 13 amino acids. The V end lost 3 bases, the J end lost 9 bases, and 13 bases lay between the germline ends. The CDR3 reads CASSSGPEGIQYF. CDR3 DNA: TGCGCCAGCAGCTCCGGGCCCGAGGGCATTCAGTACTTC.

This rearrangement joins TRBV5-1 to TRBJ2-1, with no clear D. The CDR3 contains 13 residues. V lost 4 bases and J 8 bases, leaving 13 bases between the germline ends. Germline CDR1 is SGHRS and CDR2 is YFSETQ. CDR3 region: CASSAILDDEQFF. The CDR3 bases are TGCGCCAGCAGCGCCATCCTCGACGATGAGCAGTTCTTC.

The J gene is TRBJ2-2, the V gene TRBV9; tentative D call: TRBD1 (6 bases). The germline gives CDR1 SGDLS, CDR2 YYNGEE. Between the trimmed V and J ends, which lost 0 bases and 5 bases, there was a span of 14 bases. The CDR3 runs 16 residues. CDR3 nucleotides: TGTGCCAGCAGCGTAGTTCAGGGGTTGGAGACCGGGGAGCTGTTTTTT. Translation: CASSVVQGLETGELFF.

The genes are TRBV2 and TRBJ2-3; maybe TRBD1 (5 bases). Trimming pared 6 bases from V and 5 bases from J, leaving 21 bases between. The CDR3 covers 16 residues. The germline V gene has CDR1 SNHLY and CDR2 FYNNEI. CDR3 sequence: CASRPRTSRLGDTQYF. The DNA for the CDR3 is TGTGCCAGCAGGCCAAGGACATCCAGGCTGGGAGATACGCAGTATTTT.

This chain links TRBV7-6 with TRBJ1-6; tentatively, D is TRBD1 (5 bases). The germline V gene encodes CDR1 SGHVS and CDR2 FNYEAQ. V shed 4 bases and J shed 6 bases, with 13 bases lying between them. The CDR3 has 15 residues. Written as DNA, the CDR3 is TGTGCCAGCAGCTCCCGACAGTTAACTAATTCACCCCTCCACTTT. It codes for CASSSRQLTNSPLHF.

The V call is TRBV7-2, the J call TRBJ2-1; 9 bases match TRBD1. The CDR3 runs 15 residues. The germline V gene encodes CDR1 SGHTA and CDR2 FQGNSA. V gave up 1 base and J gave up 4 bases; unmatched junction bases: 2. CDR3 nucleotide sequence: TGTGCCAGCAGCTTAGTCGGGACAGGGTACAATGAGCAGTTCTTC. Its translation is CASSLVGTGYNEQFF.

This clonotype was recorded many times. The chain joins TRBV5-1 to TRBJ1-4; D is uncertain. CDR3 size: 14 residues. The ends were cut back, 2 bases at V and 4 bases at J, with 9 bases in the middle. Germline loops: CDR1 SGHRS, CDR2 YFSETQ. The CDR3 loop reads CASSFGRNNEKLFF. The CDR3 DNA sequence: TGCGCCAGCAGCTTCGGACGGAATAATGAAAAACTGTTTTTT.